Listed here is a single TCR beta chain. What it binds is unknown. This entry is derived from a study of OX40 agonist ivuxolimab in advanced cancers. Across the whole study: Participants averaged 60 years of age (range about 23 to 90) and were around 83% male. Study conclusions and caveats: At 0.1 to 3.0 mg/kg and by week 6, clonal expansion occurred in CD4+ and CD8+ blood T cells.

Here immunoSEQ multiplex PCR was the method, and the copy in TCRdb shows in-frame clones only, minus some. The sample carries under 35,000 clones, roughly 82% recorded once. The CDR3 spans 16 residues. Trimming left V 4 bases short and J 8 bases short, with 24 bases between. Germline V gene lookup returns CDR1 SGHNT and CDR2 YYREEE (reference sequence). This sample comprised CD4+ or CD8+ T cells sorted from blood, obtained in a trial of the OX40 agonist ivuxolimab. The rearrangement joins TRBV5-4 to TRBJ1-2; weak D call: TRBD1 (5 bases). This receptor was identified in an adult with an advanced solid tumor such as melanoma, head and neck, liver or kidney cancer. Here the CDR3 DNA reads TGTGCCAGCAGCCCTAGCCATACCAGGGAGACGCGGGGCTACACCTTC. Translated, it gives CASSPSHTRETRGYTF.